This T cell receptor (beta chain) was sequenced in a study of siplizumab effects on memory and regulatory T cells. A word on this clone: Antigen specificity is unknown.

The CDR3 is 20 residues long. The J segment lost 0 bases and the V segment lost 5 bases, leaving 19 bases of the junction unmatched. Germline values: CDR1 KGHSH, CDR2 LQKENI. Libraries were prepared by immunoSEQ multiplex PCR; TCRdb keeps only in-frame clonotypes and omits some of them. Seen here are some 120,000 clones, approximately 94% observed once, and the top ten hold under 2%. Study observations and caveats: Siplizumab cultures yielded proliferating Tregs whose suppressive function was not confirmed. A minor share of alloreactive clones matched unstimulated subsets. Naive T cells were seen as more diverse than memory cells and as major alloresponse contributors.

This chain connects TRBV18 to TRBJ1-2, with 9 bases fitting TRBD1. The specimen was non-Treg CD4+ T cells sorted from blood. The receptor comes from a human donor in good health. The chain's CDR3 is CASSETPGQGPGRANYGYTF. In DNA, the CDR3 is TGTGCCAGCTCAGAGACACCGGGACAGGGTCCGGGTAGGGCTAACTATGGCTACACCTTC.